This TCR beta chain is drawn from a study of regulatory T cells in long-lasting Graves disease. The CDR3 extends over 14 amino acids. Germline assignment: CDR1 SQVTM and CDR2 ANQGSEA. V lost 3 bases and J lost 1, with 13 bases in between. Time point here: persistent/refractory GD, antithyroid drugs over 5 years with positive TRAb. Preparation of the TCR library used RNA extracted from PBMCs. Relying on iRepertoire HTBI primers and Arm-PCR of CDR3 regions, the team built TCR beta libraries. TCRdb reprocessed the multiplex PCR reads via MiXCR and lists one record per CDR3 protein. Among hundreds of thousands of distinct CDR3 sequences, 25% to 35% were seen once, and the ten largest hold about 42%.

The chain carries TRBV29-1 and TRBJ2-7; D is perhaps TRBD2 (6 bases). The starting material was peripheral blood mononuclear cells (PBMCs), obtained when the disease was refractory, from a patient treated with antithyroid drugs. The sequence derives from a female donor with Graves disease. CDR3 nucleotide sequence: TGCAGCGTTGACACCGGGACTTCGTCCTACGAGCAGTACTTC. Its protein product is CSVDTGTSSYEQYF.